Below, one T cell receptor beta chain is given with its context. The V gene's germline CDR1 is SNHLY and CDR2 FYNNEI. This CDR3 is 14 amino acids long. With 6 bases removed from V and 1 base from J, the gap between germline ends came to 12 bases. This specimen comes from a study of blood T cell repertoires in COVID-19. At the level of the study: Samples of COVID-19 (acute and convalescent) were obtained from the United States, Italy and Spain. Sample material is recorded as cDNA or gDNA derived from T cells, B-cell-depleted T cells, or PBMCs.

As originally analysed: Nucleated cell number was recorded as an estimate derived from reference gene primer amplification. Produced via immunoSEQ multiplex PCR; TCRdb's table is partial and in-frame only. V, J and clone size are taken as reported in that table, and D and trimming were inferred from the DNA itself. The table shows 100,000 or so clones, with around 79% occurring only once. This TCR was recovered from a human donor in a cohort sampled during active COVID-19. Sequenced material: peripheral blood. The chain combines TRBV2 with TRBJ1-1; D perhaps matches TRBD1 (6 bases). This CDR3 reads CASRGDTENTEAFF. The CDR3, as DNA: TGTGCCAGCAGGGGGGACACCGAGAACACTGAAGCTTTCTTT. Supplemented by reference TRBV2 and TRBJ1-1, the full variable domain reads EPEVTQTPSHQVTQMGQEVILRCVPISNHLYFYWYRQILGQKVEFLVSFYNNEISEKSEIFDDQFSVERPDGSNFTLKIRSTKLEDSAMYFCASRGDTENTEAFFGQGTRLTVV.